The 2 T cell receptor beta chains below were found in one sample sequenced in a study of T cell clones after liver transplantation. Libraries were prepared by immunoSEQ multiplex PCR; TCRdb keeps only in-frame clonotypes and omits some of them. Of roughly 70,000 clones in the sample, over 70% were seen once. Sequenced here: CD4+ T cells from blood, sampled before liver transplant. Every receptor here comes from a human donor who received a liver transplant.

V usage is TRBV4-1 and J usage is TRBJ2-3, with 7 bases fitting TRBD1. The CDR3 has 19 residues. Germline V gene lookup returns CDR1 MGHRA and CDR2 YSYEKL. J lost 0 bases, V lost 4 bases, and 16 bases had no gene match. The CDR3 loop is CASSLALTGLSSSTDTQYF. Here the CDR3 DNA reads TGCGCCAGCAGCCTAGCCCTGACAGGGCTTTCCTCTAGCACAGATACGCAGTATTTT.

The CDR3 DNA reads as TGTGCCAGCACCATCGTGGGGGGGCAGGCAAAGAACACTGAAGCTTTCTTT. This encodes CASTIVGGQAKNTEAFF. This chain uses TRBV5-6 with TRBJ1-1; weak D call: TRBD1 (6 bases). This CDR3 is built from 17 residues. Germline CDR1 and CDR2: SGHDT and YYEEEE. V lost 6 bases, J lost 1 base, and 22 bases lay in between.